Shown below are 20 T cell receptor beta chains from a single sample sequenced in a study of shared clonotypes between healthy human individuals. Clones were sequenced by immunoSEQ multiplex PCR, and TCRdb holds only the in-frame ones, with some missing. Of 1.4 million to 1.5 million clones in the sample, roughly 96% were seen once. The sequenced sample consisted of naive CD4+ T cells sorted from blood. Subset here: CD45RA+ positively selected. The source of these receptors is a man aged 25 to 45 in good health.

This clone showed up just a few times. The DNA of the CDR3 is TGTGCCAGCAGTTCAGGGGGCGCTGGCTACACCTTC. Translated, it gives CASSSGGAGYTF. The genes are TRBV28 and TRBJ1-2; 8 bases are shared with TRBD1. The CDR3 consists of 12 residues. Trimming cost V 4 bases and J 7 bases; bases outside gene matches: 2. Germline V gives CDR1 MDHEN, CDR2 SYDVKM.

V usage is TRBV28 and J usage is TRBJ2-7, with 9 bases identical to TRBD2. The CDR3 covers 14 residues. Germline assignment: CDR1 MDHEN and CDR2 SYDVKM. After removal of 3 bases from V and 5 bases from J, the junction contained 5 bases not matched to a gene. This CDR3 is CASSFTGLANEQYF. The CDR3 region has the DNA TGTGCCAGCAGTTTTACGGGACTAGCAAACGAGCAGTACTTC. The complete variable domain, with remaining parts taken from reference TRBV28 and TRBJ2-7, reads DVKVTQSSRYLVKRTGEKVFLECVQDMDHENMFWYRQDPGLGLRLIYFSYDVKMKEKGDIPEGYSVSREKKERFSLILESASTNQTSMYLCASSFTGLANEQYFGPGTRLTVT.

V and J are TRBV6-5 and TRBJ1-2; 7 bases are a match to TRBD1. The CDR3 loop spans 15 amino acids. V shed 4 bases, J shed 3 bases, and the junction held 8 bases outside the gene matches. CDR1 is MNHEY, CDR2 SVGAGI, per germline. DNA for the CDR3: TGTGCCAGCAGTTTGATACCTACAGGGGACTATGGCTACACCTTC. This encodes CASSLIPTGDYGYTF.

V usage is TRBV10-1 and J usage is TRBJ2-3, with D maybe TRBD1 (6 bases). The CDR3 is 13 amino acids. The V gene's germline CDR1 is WNHNN and CDR2 SYGVQD (reference sequence). Trimming pared 6 bases from V and 5 bases from J, leaving 12 bases between. CDR3: CASSTGQLDTQYF. The CDR3 bases are TGCGCCAGCAGCACCGGACAGTTAGATACGCAGTATTTT.

CDR3 sequence reads: CASSLPHTGEQYF. The CDR3 DNA follows: TGTGCCAGCAGCTTGCCACATACCGGCGAGCAGTACTTC. This rearrangement joins TRBV5-4 to TRBJ2-7; D not resolved. The ends were cut back, 1 base at V and 6 bases at J, with 11 bases in the middle. This CDR3 has 13 residues. Germline V gene lookup returns CDR1 SGHNT and CDR2 YYREEE (reference sequence).

Comments on this clone: The junction departs from germline at one end; a sequencing error may be responsible. The chain recombines TRBV11-1 with TRBJ2-3, with TRBD2 as a possible D gene (6 bases). From germline, CDR1 is SGHAT and CDR2 FQDESV (reference sequence). This CDR3 has 12 residues. The CDR3, as DNA: TGTGCCAGCAGCTTCGAAGGGAGGATGCAACATTTT. It codes for CASSFEGRMQHF.

Notes on this clone: The same CDR3 also results from other DNA sequences found in this sample. The chain links TRBV11-2 to TRBJ2-7; D is possibly TRBD2 (6 bases). This CDR3 contains 13 residues. V lost 0 bases and J lost 4, with 7 bases in between. CDR1 is SGHAT and CDR2 is FQNNGV in the germline V gene. This CDR3 is CASSLDRGYEQYF. The CDR3 coding sequence is TGTGCCAGCAGCTTAGATCGGGGGTACGAGCAGTACTTC.

The chain links TRBV11-2 to TRBJ2-5; D is unclear. This CDR3 spans 16 amino acids. Germline CDR1 SGHAT, CDR2 FQNNGV. The V end lost 5 bases, the J end lost 3 bases, and 19 bases lay between the germline ends. CDR3 bases: TGTGCCAGCAGCCCCTTGAGTGTAGCTGGGAAAGAGACCCAGTACTTC. Encoded protein: CASSPLSVAGKETQYF.

This clone was counted a single time. Other DNA sequences within the sample encode an identical CDR3. This rearrangement joins TRBV10-1 to TRBJ2-1; 8 nucleotides line up with TRBD2. Germline CDR1 and CDR2: WNHNN and SYGVQD (reference sequence). The V segment lost 0 bases and the J segment 2 bases; nucleotides outside the gene matches: 3. This CDR3 contains 16 residues. The CDR3 sequence is CASSESSAGAYNEQFF. The CDR3 DNA sequence: TGCGCCAGCAGTGAGTCGTCAGCGGGAGCCTACAATGAGCAGTTCTTC.

With regard to this clone: Other DNA sequences from this sample encode an identical CDR3 as well. The V gene is TRBV18, the J gene TRBJ2-5; D ambiguous. Per germline, CDR1 KGHSH and CDR2 LQKENI. There are 11 residues in the CDR3. Deletions cut 6 bases from V and 2 bases from J, with 4 bases between. CDR3 sequence: CASSTQETQYF. CDR3 nucleotides: TGTGCCAGCTCGACTCAAGAGACCCAGTACTTC. Combining the CDR3 with reference TRBV18 and TRBJ2-5 gives the whole variable domain NAGVMQNPRHLVRRRGQEARLRCSPMKGHSHVYWYRQLPEEGLKFMVYLQKENIIDESGMPKERFSAEFPKEGPSILRIQQVVRGDSAAYFCASSTQETQYFGPGTRLLVL.

V and J are TRBV14 and TRBJ2-5; D may be TRBD1 (6 bases). The CDR3 totals 19 residues. V was clipped by 0 bases and J by 1 base, with 21 bases between them. The germline CDR1 and CDR2 sequences are SGHDN and FVKESK. CDR3 amino acids: CASSQDIILRGQLQETQYF. The CDR3 bases are TGTGCCAGCAGCCAAGATATCATACTTAGGGGACAACTCCAAGAGACCCAGTACTTC.

The chain has TRBV28 and TRBJ2-2, with TRBD1 matching over 9 bases. This CDR3 has 16 residues. CDR1 MDHEN and CDR2 SYDVKM come from the germline V gene. V trimming: 4 bases; J trimming: 5 bases; junction bases outside the gene matches: 8. The CDR3, as DNA: TGTGCCAGCAGTTCCTCCATTGGGACAGGGACCGGGGAGCTGTTTTTT. This sequence encodes CASSSSIGTGTGELFF.

The rearrangement uses TRBV7-9 and TRBJ2-2, with D possibly called TRBD1 or TRBD2 (5 bases each). Per the germline V gene, CDR1 is SEHNR and CDR2 is FQNEAQ (reference sequence). The germline V and J ends were trimmed by 7 bases and 7 bases, with 25 bases remaining between them. This CDR3 region has 17 residues. DNA of the CDR3: TGTGCCAGCAACATCCCGGGGACGGGGCGTGCAGGCGGGGAGCTGTTTTTT. Protein: CASNIPGTGRAGGELFF.

The chain is built from TRBV7-3 and TRBJ2-7; D might be TRBD1 (5 bases). The V gene's germline CDR1 is SGHTA and CDR2 FQGTGA. CDR3 length: 15 amino acids. The germline V and J ends were trimmed by 7 bases and 4 bases, with 20 bases remaining between them. The CDR3 DNA reads as TGTGCCAGCACCCTCACTACAGGTCAGTCTTACGAGCAGTACTTC. It codes for CASTLTTGQSYEQYF.

This chain uses TRBV30 with TRBJ2-7; 10 bases match TRBD1. The CDR3 runs to 12 residues. The V gene's germline CDR1 is GTSNPN and CDR2 SVGIG (reference sequence). The CDR3 sequence: CASGQGSYEQYF. The DNA for the CDR3 is TGTGCTTCGGGACAGGGGTCTTACGAGCAGTACTTC.

This clone was found once. This chain uses TRBV10-3 with TRBJ1-1, with D unresolved. The ends were cut back, 3 bases at V and 1 base at J, with 15 bases in the middle. The CDR3 runs to 16 residues. Germline values: CDR1 ENHRY, CDR2 SYGVKD. The CDR3: CAISDDRELWNTEAFF. In DNA, the CDR3 is TGTGCCATCAGTGACGACCGGGAACTGTGGAACACTGAAGCTTTCTTT.

The V call is TRBV7-9, the J call TRBJ2-5; 12 nucleotides match TRBD1. Germline V gene sequence: CDR1 SEHNR, CDR2 FQNEAQ (reference sequence). The V and J ends lost 5 bases and 5 bases, in that order; junction bases with no gene match: 9. This CDR3 comprises 16 residues. CDR3 residues: CASSPGTGGAEETQYF. CDR3 nucleotide sequence: TGTGCCAGCAGCCCCGGGACAGGGGGCGCGGAGGAGACCCAGTACTTC. Full variable domain (rest looked up from reference TRBV7-9 and TRBJ2-5): DTGVSQNPRHKITKRGQNVTFRCDPISEHNRLYWYRQTLGQGPEFLTYFQNEAQLEKSRLLSDRFSAERPKGSFSTLEIQRTEQGDSAMYLCASSPGTGGAEETQYFGPGTRLLVL.

The V call is TRBV10-3, the J call TRBJ2-2, with 13 bases aligning to TRBD2. Looked up from germline, CDR1 is ENHRY and CDR2 is SYGVKD. CDR3 length: 15 residues. With 6 bases clipped from V and 7 bases from J, the junction kept 5 bases outside the gene matches. CDR3 amino acids: CAIRGTSGANGELFF. CDR3 in DNA: TGTGCCATCAGGGGGACTAGCGGGGCTAACGGGGAGCTGTTTTTT.

The V call is TRBV5-1, the J call TRBJ1-2; D not certain. CDR3 length: 12 amino acids. With 2 bases removed from V and 7 bases from J, the gap between germline ends came to 9 bases. CDR1 and CDR2 (germline): SGHRS, YFSETQ. The CDR3 spells CASSLDGGGYTF. As DNA, the CDR3 is TGCGCCAGCAGCTTAGATGGCGGTGGCTACACCTTC.

The chain carries TRBV27 and TRBJ2-7; 9 bases are shared with TRBD1. The junction had 8 bases not matched to a gene; V was cut back by 5 bases and J by 3 bases. The CDR3 contains 15 residues. CDR1 is MNHEY, CDR2 SMNVEV, per germline (reference sequence). CDR3 in DNA: TGTGCCAGCAGTCCCCGGACAGGGGCCAGCTACGAGCAGTACTTC. Protein: CASSPRTGASYEQYF.